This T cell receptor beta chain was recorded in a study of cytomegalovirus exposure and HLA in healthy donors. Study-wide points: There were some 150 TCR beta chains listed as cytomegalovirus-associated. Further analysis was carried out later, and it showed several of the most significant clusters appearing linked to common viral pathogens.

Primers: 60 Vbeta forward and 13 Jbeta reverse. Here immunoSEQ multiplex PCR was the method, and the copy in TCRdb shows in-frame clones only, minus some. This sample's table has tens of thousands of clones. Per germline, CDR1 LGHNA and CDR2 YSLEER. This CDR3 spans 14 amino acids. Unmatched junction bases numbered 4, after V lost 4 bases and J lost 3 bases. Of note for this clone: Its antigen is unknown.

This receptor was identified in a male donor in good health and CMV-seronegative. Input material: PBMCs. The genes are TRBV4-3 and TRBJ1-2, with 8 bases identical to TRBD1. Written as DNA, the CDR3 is TGCGCCAGCAGCCGCCTGACAGGGGACTATGGCTACACCTTC. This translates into CASSRLTGDYGYTF.